This TCR beta chain was retrieved from a study of shared clonotypes between healthy human individuals. Study-wide points: Non-shared clonotypes had lower generation probabilities than those shared by all four donors.

Germline values: CDR1 MNHNS, CDR2 SASEGT. Losses at the gene ends were 4 bases for V and 8 bases for J; bases not matched to a gene: 6. CDR3 length equals 13 residues. As for this clone: No antigen is known for it.

Assay used: immunoSEQ multiplex PCR; TCRdb lists only in-frame clones, some missing. The sample records 1 million to 1.3 million clones, 78% being singletons. The sample comprised memory CD4+ T cells from PBMCs. Described subset: CD45RA-negative fraction. V and J are TRBV6-1 and TRBJ1-2; 8 positions match TRBD1. The source is a man younger than 35 in good health. Some clones in this sample may be carry-over from other donors' samples. For the CDR3, the DNA is TGTGCCAGCAGTGCCAGGGGGCTGTACGGCTACACCTTC. Its translation is CASSARGLYGYTF.